This T cell receptor (beta chain) was found in a study of OX40 agonist ivuxolimab in advanced cancers. Study-level background: Ivuxolimab was delivered to patients intravenously every 2 weeks at doses spanning 0.01 to 10 mg/kg. Of mixed ages from about 20 to 90 and averaging approximately 60 years, the group was around 78% male.

After removal of 5 bases from V and 1 base from J, the junction contained 3 bases not matched to a gene. From germline, CDR1 is WNHNN and CDR2 SYGVQD (reference sequence). The CDR3 runs to 15 residues. Concerning this clone: Antigen: not known.

Sequencing was performed with immunoSEQ multiplex PCR; in TCRdb, only in-frame clones are kept and a portion is missing. The sample shows about 37,000 clones, around 89% of them seen only once. Blood draws occurred at baseline, cycle 4 day 1, and cycle 7 day 1. Study-level results: At 0.1 to 3.0 mg/kg, clonal expansion of CD4+ and CD8+ blood T cells had occurred by week 6.

The sequences come from CD4+ or CD8+ T cells sorted from blood, collected in a trial of the OX40 agonist ivuxolimab. The receptor comes from an adult with an advanced solid tumor such as melanoma, head and neck, liver or kidney cancer. The chain links TRBV10-1 to TRBJ2-3; 10 positions agree with TRBD2. Here the CDR3 DNA reads TGCGCCAGCAGTCAGGGGACTAGCGGCACAGATACGCAGTATTTT. Translated, it gives CASSQGTSGTDTQYF.